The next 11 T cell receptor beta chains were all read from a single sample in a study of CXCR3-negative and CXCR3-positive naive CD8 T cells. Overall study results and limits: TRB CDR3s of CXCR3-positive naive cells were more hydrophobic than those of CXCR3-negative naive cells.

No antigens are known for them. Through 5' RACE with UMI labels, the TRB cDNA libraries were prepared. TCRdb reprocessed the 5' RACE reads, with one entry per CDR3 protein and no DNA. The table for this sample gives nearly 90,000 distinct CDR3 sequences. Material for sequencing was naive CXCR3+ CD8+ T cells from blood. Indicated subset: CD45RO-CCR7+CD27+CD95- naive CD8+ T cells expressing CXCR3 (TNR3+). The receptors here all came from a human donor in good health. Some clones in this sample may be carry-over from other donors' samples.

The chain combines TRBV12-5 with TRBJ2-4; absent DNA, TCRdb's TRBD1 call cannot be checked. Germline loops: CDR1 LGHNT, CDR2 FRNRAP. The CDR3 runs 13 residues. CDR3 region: CASGLAWILNPLF.

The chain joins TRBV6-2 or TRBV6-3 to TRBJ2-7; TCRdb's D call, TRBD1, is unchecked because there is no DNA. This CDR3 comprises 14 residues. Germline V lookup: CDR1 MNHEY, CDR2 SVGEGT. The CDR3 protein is CASSVTGSYYEQYF.

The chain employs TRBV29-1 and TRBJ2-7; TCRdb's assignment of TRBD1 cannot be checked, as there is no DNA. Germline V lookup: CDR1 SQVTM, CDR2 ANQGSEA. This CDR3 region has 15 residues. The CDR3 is CSVEDGTGGSYEQYF.

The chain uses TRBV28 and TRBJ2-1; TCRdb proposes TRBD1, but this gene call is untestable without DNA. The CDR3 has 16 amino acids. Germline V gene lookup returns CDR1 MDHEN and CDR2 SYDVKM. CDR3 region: CASTHLEGELYNEQFF. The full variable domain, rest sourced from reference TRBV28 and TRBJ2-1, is DVKVTQSSRYLVKRTGEKVFLECVQDMDHENMFWYRQDPGLGLRLIYFSYDVKMKEKGDIPEGYSVSREKKERFSLILESASTNQTSMYLCASTHLEGELYNEQFFGPGTRLTVL.

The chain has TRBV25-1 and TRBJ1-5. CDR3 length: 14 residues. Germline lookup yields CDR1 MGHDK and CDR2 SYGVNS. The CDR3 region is CASRGLGSNQPQHF.

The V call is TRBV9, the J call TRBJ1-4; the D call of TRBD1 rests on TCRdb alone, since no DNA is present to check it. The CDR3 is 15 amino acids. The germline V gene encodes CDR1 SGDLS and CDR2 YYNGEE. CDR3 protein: CASSSGTRTNEKLFF.

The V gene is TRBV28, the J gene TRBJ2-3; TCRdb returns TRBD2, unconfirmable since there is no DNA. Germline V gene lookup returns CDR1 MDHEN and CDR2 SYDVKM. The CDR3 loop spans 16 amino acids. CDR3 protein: CASSLPSGMGPDTQYF.

The CDR3 sequence is CASSQDPAYNTDTQYF. This chain joins TRBV4-3 and TRBJ2-3. Looked up from germline, CDR1 is LGHNA and CDR2 is YSLEER. This CDR3 is 16 amino acids long.

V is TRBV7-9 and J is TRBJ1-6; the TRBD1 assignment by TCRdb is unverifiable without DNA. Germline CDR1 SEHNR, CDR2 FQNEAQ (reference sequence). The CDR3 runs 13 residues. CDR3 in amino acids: CASSLDNTRALHF.

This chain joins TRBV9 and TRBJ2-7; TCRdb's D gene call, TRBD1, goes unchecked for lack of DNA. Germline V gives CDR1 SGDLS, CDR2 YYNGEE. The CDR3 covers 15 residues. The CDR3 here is CASSVGGGDSYEQYF.

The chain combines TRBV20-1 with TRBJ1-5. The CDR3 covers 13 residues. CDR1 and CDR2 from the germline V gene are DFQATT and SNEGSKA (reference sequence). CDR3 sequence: CSARGRELGPQHF.